This T cell receptor beta chain was found in a study of neurological immune-mediated disorders. About 1 million sorted CD4+ or CD8+ T cells made each library. TCRdb processed the 5' RACE reads anew with MiXCR; each CDR3 protein has one entry. The sample has some 21,000 distinct CDR3 sequences, over 5% seen once. This clonotype was seen repeatedly, ten times or more. V dropped 6 bases and J dropped 2 bases, with 12 bases sitting between them. Per the germline V gene, CDR1 is MNHEY and CDR2 is SVGAGI. The CDR3 totals 14 residues. The chain recombines TRBV6-5 with TRBJ2-3; possibly TRBD1 for D (6 bases). This sequence originates from a man between 18 and 29 years old in good health. Sequencing was carried out using CD8+ T cells from blood. CDR3 protein: CASRFRDITDTQYF. DNA for the CDR3: TGTGCCAGCAGATTCCGGGACATCACAGATACGCAGTATTTT.